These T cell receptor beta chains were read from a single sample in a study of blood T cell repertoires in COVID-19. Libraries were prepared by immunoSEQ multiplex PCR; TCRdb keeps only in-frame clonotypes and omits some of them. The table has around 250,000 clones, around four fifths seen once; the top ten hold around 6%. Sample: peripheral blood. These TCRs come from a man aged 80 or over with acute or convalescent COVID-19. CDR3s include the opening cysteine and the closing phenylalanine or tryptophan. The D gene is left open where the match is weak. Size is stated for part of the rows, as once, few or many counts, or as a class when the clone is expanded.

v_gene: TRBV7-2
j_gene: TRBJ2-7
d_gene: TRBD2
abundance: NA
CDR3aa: CASSISSGGNSYEQYF
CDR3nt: TGTGCCAGCAGTATATCTAGCGGGGGCAATTCTTACGAGCAGTACTTC

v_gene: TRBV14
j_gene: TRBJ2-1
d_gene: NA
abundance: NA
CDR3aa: CASSDLGALYNEQFF
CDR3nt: TGTGCCAGCAGCGACCTGGGGGCTCTGTACAATGAGCAGTTCTTC

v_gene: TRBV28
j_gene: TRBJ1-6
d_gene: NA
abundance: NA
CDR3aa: CASRNDRLNSPLHF
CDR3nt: TGTGCCAGCAGGAATGACAGACTTAATTCACCCCTCCACTTT

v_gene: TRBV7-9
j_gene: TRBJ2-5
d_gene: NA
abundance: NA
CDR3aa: CASTDWIQETQYF
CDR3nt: TGTGCCAGCACTGACTGGATCCAAGAGACCCAGTACTTC

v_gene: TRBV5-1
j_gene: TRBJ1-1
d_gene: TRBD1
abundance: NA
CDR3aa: CASTRSRDRDEAFF
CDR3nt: TGCGCCAGCACCCGGTCCCGGGACAGGGATGAAGCTTTCTTT

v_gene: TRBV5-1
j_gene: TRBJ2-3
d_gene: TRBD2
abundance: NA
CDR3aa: CASRGGGYTDTQYF
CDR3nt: TGCGCCAGCAGGGGCGGGGGGTACACAGATACGCAGTATTTT

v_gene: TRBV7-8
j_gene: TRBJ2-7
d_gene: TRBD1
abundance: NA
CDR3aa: CASSPKTGEEQYF
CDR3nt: TGTGCCAGCAGTCCTAAGACAGGGGAAGAGCAGTACTTC

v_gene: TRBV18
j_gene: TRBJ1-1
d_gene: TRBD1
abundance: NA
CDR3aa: CASSRQGDPTEAFF
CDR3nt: TGTGCCAGCTCAAGACAGGGGGACCCCACTGAAGCTTTCTTT

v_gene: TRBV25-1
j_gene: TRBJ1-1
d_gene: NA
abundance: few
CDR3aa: CASSGGGGWGEAFF
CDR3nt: TGTGCCAGCAGCGGAGGGGGGGGCTGGGGTGAAGCTTTCTTT

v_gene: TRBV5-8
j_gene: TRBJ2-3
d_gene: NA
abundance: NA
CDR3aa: CASSLDLPPDTQYF
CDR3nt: TGTGCCAGCAGCTTGGATCTCCCTCCAGATACGCAGTATTTT

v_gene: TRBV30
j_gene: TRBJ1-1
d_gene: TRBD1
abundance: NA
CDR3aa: CALDRLRTEAFF
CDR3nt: TGTGCCTTGGACAGGCTTAGAACTGAAGCTTTCTTT

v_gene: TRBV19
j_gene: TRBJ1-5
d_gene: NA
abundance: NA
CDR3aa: CASSISGVTQPQHF
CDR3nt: TGTGCCAGTAGTATCTCAGGGGTTACTCAGCCCCAGCATTTT

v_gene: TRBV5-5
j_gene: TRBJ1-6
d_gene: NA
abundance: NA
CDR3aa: CASSLEAGNSPLHF
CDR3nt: TGTGCCAGCAGCTTGGAAGCGGGGAACTCACCCCTCCACTTT

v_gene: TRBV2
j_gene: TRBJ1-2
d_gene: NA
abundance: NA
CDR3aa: CASREDRAGYTF
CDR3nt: TGTGCCAGCAGGGAGGATCGGGCTGGCTACACCTTC

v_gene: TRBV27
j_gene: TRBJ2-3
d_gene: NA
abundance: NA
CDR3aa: CASSSSLAASTDTQYF
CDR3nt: TGTGCCAGCAGCAGTTCCTTAGCGGCTAGCACAGATACGCAGTATTTT

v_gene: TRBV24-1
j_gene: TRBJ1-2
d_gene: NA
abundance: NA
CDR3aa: CATSDYSYGYTF
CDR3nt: TGTGCCACCAGTGATTACAGCTATGGCTACACCTTC

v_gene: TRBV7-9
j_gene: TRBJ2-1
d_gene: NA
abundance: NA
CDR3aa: CASSLAPGVQGDEQFF
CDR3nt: TGTGCCAGCAGCTTAGCCCCGGGGGTTCAGGGAGATGAGCAGTTCTTC

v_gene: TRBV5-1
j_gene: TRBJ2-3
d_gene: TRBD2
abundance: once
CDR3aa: CASSLDLAGGPADTQYF
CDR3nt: TGCGCCAGCAGCTTGGATCTGGCGGGGGGGCCCGCAGATACGCAGTATTTT

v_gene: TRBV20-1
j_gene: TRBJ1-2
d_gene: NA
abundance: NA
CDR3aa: CSAKTPGGYTF
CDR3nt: TGCAGTGCTAAGACTCCGGGTGGCTACACCTTC

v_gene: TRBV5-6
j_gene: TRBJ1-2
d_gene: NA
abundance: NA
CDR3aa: CASSLEQDGYTF
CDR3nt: TGTGCCAGCAGCTTGGAACAGGATGGCTACACCTTC

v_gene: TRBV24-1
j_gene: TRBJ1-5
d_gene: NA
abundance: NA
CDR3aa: CATSTEGNQPQHF
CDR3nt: TGTGCCACCAGTACGGAGGGGAATCAGCCCCAGCATTTT

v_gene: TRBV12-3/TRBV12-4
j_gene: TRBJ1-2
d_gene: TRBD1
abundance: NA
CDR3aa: CASTPGTGEGYTF
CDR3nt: TGTGCCAGCACCCCGGGGACAGGGGAAGGCTACACCTTC

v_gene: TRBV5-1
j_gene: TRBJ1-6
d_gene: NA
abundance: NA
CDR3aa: CASSWREIGSSYNSPLHF
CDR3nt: TGCGCCAGCAGCTGGAGGGAAATTGGGAGCTCCTATAATTCACCCCTCCACTTT

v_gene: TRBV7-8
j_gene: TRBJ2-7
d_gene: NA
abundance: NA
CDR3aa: CASMGGTTAGEQYF
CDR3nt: TGTGCCAGCATGGGGGGAACTACGGCGGGAGAGCAGTACTTC

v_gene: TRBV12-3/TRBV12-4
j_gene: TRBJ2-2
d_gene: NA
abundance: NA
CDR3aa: CASSPHPGGELFF
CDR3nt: TGTGCCAGCAGTCCTCACCCCGGCGGGGAGCTGTTTTTT

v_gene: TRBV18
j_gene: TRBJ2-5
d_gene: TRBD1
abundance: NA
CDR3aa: CASSPRYRGDRETQYF
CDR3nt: TGTGCCAGCTCACCGCGGTACAGGGGGGACCGGGAGACCCAGTACTTC

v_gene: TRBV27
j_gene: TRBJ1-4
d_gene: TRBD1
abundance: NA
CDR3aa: CASSFTGGKLFF
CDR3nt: TGTGCCAGCAGTTTTACAGGGGGAAAACTGTTTTTT

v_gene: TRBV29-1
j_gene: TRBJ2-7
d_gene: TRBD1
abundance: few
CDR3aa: CSVAGWDRGLEEQYF
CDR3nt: TGCAGCGTTGCAGGCTGGGACAGGGGGCTCGAGGAGCAGTACTTC

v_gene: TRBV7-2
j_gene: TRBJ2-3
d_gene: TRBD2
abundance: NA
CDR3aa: CASSSGTSIPDTQYF
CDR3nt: TGTGCCAGCAGCTCCGGGACTAGCATCCCAGATACGCAGTATTTT

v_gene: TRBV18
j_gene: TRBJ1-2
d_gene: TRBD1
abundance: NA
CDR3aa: CASSPQDTGTGVGYTF
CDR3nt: TGTGCCAGCTCACCGCAAGACACCGGGACAGGGGTTGGCTACACCTTC

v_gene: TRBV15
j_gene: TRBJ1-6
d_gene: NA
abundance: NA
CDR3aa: CATSRDNGGGYNSPLHF
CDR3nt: TGTGCCACCAGCAGAGATAACGGCGGAGGTTATAATTCACCCCTCCACTTT

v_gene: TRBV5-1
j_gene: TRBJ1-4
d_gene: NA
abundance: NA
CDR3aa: CASRRNEGANEKLFF
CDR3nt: TGCGCCAGCAGAAGAAACGAGGGGGCTAATGAAAAACTGTTTTTT

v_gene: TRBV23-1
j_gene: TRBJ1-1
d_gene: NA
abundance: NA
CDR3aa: CASSLAHRQFMNTEAFF
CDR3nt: TGCGCCAGCAGTCTAGCACACAGGCAGTTTATGAACACTGAAGCTTTCTTT

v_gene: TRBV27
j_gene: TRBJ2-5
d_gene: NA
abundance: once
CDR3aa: CASGRRARETQYF
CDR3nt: TGTGCCAGCGGCAGGAGGGCACGGGAGACCCAGTACTTC

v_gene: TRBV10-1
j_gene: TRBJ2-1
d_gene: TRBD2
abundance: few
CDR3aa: CASSDSGRTENEQFF
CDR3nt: TGCGCCAGCAGTGATAGCGGGAGAACGGAGAATGAGCAGTTCTTC

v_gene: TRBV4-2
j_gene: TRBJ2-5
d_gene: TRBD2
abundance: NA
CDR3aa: CASSQQGGPKETQYF
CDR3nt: TGTGCCAGCAGCCAACAGGGAGGGCCCAAAGAGACCCAGTACTTC

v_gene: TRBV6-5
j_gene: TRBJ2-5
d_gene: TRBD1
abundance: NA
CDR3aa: CASSPGQGGETQYF
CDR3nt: TGTGCCAGCAGCCCCGGACAGGGTGGAGAGACCCAGTACTTC

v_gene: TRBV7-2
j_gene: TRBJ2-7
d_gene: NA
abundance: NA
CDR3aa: CASSQDRMNSYEQYF
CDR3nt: TGTGCCAGCAGCCAAGACAGGATGAACTCCTACGAGCAGTACTTC

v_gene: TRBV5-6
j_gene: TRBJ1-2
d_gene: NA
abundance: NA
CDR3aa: CASSLASGDGYTF
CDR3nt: TGTGCCAGCAGCTTAGCATCAGGGGATGGCTACACCTTC

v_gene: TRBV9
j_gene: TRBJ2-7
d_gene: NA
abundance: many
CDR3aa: CASSARLDPFGEQYF
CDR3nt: TGTGCCAGCAGCGCTCGACTAGACCCATTTGGGGAGCAGTACTTC

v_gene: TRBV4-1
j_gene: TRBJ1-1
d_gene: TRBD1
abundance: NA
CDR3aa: CASSQGQGVRAFF
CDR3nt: TGCGCCAGCAGCCAAGGACAGGGGGTGCGAGCTTTCTTT

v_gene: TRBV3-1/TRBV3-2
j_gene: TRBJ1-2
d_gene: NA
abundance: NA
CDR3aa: CASSPPVLGANYGYTF
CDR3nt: TGTGCCAGCAGCCCCCCCGTGCTAGGAGCTAACTATGGCTACACCTTC

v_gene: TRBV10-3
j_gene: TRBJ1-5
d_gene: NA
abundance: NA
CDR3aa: CAISDGRGNGQPQHF
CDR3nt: TGTGCCATCAGTGACGGACGGGGGAACGGTCAGCCCCAGCATTTT

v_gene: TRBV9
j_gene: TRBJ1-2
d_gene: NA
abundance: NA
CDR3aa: CASSSSWVSYGYTF
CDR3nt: TGTGCCAGCAGCTCTAGTTGGGTCAGCTATGGCTACACCTTC

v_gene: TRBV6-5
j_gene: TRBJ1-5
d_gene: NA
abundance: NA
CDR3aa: CASSYRRANQPQHF
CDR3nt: TGTGCCAGCAGTTACCGCAGGGCAAATCAGCCCCAGCATTTT

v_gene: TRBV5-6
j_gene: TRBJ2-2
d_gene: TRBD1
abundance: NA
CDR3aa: CASSLGTGGTGELFF
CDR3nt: TGTGCCAGCAGCTTGGGGACAGGGGGCACCGGGGAGCTGTTTTTT

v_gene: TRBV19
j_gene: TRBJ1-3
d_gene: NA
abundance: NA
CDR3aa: CASSIPRAGGNTIYF
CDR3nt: TGTGCCAGTAGTATCCCCAGGGCCGGCGGAAACACCATATATTTT

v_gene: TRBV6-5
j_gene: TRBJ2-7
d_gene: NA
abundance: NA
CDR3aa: CASQGSSYEQYF
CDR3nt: TGTGCCAGCCAGGGGAGCTCCTACGAGCAGTACTTC

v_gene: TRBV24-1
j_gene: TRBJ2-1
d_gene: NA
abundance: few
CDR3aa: CATSEGTLSFF
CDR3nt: TGTGCCACCAGTGAGGGGACATTGTCGTTCTTC

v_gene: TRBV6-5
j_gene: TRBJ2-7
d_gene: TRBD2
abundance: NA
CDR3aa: CASRTGGGTYEQYF
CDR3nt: TGTGCCAGCAGAACGGGCGGGGGAACCTACGAGCAGTACTTC

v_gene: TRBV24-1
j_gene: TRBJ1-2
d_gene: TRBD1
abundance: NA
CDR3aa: CATSEPDRDRGVDGYTF
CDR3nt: TGTGCCACCAGTGAGCCGGACCGGGACAGGGGTGTCGATGGCTACACCTTC

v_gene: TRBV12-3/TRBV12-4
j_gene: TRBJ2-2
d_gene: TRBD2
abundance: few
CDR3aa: CASLAGGGELFF
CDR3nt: TGTGCCAGCTTAGCGGGGGGCGGGGAGCTGTTTTTT

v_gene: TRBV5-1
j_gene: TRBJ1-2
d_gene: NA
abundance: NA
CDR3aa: CASSLVSGDYGYTF
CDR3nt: TGCGCCAGCAGCTTGGTTTCAGGGGACTATGGCTACACCTTC

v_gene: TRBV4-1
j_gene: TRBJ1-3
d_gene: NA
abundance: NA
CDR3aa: CASSQDLGVGNTIYF
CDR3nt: TGCGCCAGCAGCCAAGATCTGGGAGTGGGAAACACCATATATTTT